The text below deals with one T cell receptor (beta chain). Its target is not known. This sample is part of a study of PD-L1 blockade in urothelial cancer. Study information: Reported median T cell count for blood samples was more than 140,000.

Whole-study findings and limits: When pretreatment blood TCR clonality was below the median, it predicted better survival.

Data came from immunoSEQ multiplex PCR; TCRdb stores just in-frame clones and leaves some out. This table holds fewer than 30,000 clones, approximately 84% found once. Between 1 and 8 samples per patient were obtained, pretreatment and on-treatment. Trimming shortened V by 0 bases and J by 1 base, and 7 bases separated the two germline ends. The CDR3 runs 14 residues. Looked up from germline, CDR1 is SGHRS and CDR2 is YFSETQ. This clonotype was obtained from a man between 65 and 85 years old with urothelial cancer. The sequenced sample was PBMCs, obtained around atezolizumab (anti-PD-L1) treatment. V is TRBV5-1 and J is TRBJ1-1, with no clear D. The CDR3 loop is CASSLGHTNTEAFF. DNA of the CDR3: TGCGCCAGCAGCTTGGGACACACGAACACTGAAGCTTTCTTT. Variable domain in full (rest from reference TRBV5-1 and TRBJ1-1): KAGVTQTPRYLIKTRGQQVTLSCSPISGHRSVSWYQQTPGQGLQFLFEYFSETQRNKGNFPGRFSGRQFSNSRSEMNVSTLELGDSALYLCASSLGHTNTEAFFGQGTRLTVV.